What follows are 27 T cell receptor beta chains derived from one specimen sequenced in a study of cytomegalovirus exposure and HLA in healthy donors (dated by TCRdb to about 2017). The library was obtained by the immunoSEQ multiplex PCR assay. For the multiplex PCR, a mixture combining 60 forward primers for TCR Vbeta segments and 13 reverse primers for TCR Jbeta segments was used. What TCRdb holds here is the immuneACCESS table cut down to in-frame rearrangements. Part of the clones is not present; checked against another copy, under half of the missing clones reflect an unresolved V gene, and the others are unexplained. Counted in this sample were some 77,000 clones; 79% of them appeared once. The ten biggest clones cover 20% to 25% of the sample. Sequences were obtained from PBMCs. The source of these receptors is a woman in her forties in good health and CMV-seropositive.

This clone was picked up a small number of times. This sequence joins TRBV6-1 and TRBJ1-5; TRBD1 matches 7 bases. Germline CDR1 is MNHNS and CDR2 is SASEGT. The CDR3 covers 13 residues. V shed 8 bases, J shed 5 bases, and the junction held 6 bases outside the gene matches. The CDR3, as DNA: TGTGCCAGCTCCGGGACAGCTGATCAGCCCCAGCATTTT. Translation gives CASSGTADQPQHF.

V and J are TRBV18 and TRBJ1-5; a weak D match, TRBD1 (5 bases). CDR3 length: 15 residues. The V and J ends lost 5 bases and 4 bases respectively, with 15 bases between them. Germline V gene lookup returns CDR1 KGHSH and CDR2 LQKENI. In DNA, the CDR3 is TGTGCCAGCTCAGAGGATCAGGGCCTTAATCAGCCCCAGCATTTT. Its protein is CASSEDQGLNQPQHF.

This chain links TRBV10-2 with TRBJ2-3, with D possibly TRBD2 on 5 matching bases. CDR1 is WSHSY and CDR2 is SAAADI in the germline V gene. V lost 0 bases and J 1 base, leaving 8 bases between the germline ends. This CDR3 region has 15 residues. The CDR3 DNA reads TGCGCCAGCAGTGAGTCGCGGGTAGGCACAGATACGCAGTATTTT. The encoded protein is CASSESRVGTDTQYF.

The V call is TRBV2, the J call TRBJ2-7; a weak D match, TRBD1 (6 bases). With 6 bases removed from V and 12 bases from J, the gap between germline ends came to 18 bases. Germline V gene sequence: CDR1 SNHLY, CDR2 FYNNEI. CDR3 length: 12 residues. CDR3 loop: CASRQGNSGSYF. CDR3 in DNA: TGTGCCAGCAGACAGGGTAACAGTGGTTCGTACTTC.

V gene TRBV4-2 combines with J gene TRBJ2-6; 10 bases match TRBD1. Losses at the gene ends were 1 base for V and 3 bases for J; bases not matched to a gene: 9. Germline values: CDR1 LGHNA, CDR2 YNFKEQ. The CDR3 contains 19 residues. CDR3 sequence (DNA): TGTGCCAGCAGCCAAGTCTCACCGGGACAGGGGAGTGGGGCCAACGTCCTGACTTTC. This gives the protein CASSQVSPGQGSGANVLTF.

This chain links TRBV10-1 with TRBJ1-1, with D hard to call. Germline loops: CDR1 WNHNN, CDR2 SYGVQD (reference sequence). CDR3 length: 12 residues. Trimming cost V 5 bases and J 1 base, with 5 bases left between them. The CDR3 DNA follows: TGCGCCAGCAGTCCGGGGAACACTGAAGCTTTCTTT. Its translation: CASSPGNTEAFF.

The chain joins TRBV28 to TRBJ2-2, with TRBD1 identical over 9 bases. With V trimmed by 6 bases and J by 6 bases, 14 bases remained unmatched. CDR3 size: 17 residues. Germline V gene lookup returns CDR1 MDHEN and CDR2 SYDVKM. CDR3: CASSWGGGQGKPGELFF. The DNA for the CDR3 is TGTGCCAGCAGCTGGGGGGGTGGACAGGGGAAACCCGGGGAGCTGTTTTTT.

The CDR3 spells CASSRQGASWHEQFF. The CDR3 region has the DNA TGTGCCAGCAGCCGACAGGGGGCGAGTTGGCATGAGCAGTTCTTC. The chain links TRBV5-4 to TRBJ2-1, with 10 bases identical to TRBD1. This CDR3 is built from 15 residues. Germline CDR1 reads SGHNT; CDR2 reads YYREEE (reference sequence). The junction had 9 bases not matched to a gene; V was cut back by 4 bases and J by 8 bases.

The rearrangement uses TRBV5-6 and TRBJ2-5; 10 nucleotides align to TRBD1. From germline, CDR1 is SGHDT and CDR2 YYEEEE. V trimming: 6 bases; J trimming: 1 base; junction bases outside the gene matches: 9. The CDR3 has 16 residues. Written as DNA, the CDR3 is TGTGCCAGCACCGGGACAGGGGTTATGATCCAAGAGACCCAGTACTTC. Encoded protein: CASTGTGVMIQETQYF.

This clone was found once. The V gene is TRBV30, the J gene TRBJ2-7, with TRBD1 matching 10 bases. The germline CDR1 and CDR2 sequences are GTSNPN and SVGIG (reference sequence). The CDR3 is 13 amino acids. V gave up 3 bases and J gave up 2 bases; unmatched junction bases: 1. The CDR3 region has the DNA TGTGCCTGGAGGGACAGGGGGACCTACGAGCAGTACTTC. This sequence encodes CAWRDRGTYEQYF.

This clone turned up a few times. This chain links TRBV7-2 with TRBJ1-4; TRBD1 matches at 7 bases. Germline lookup yields CDR1 SGHTA and CDR2 FQGNSA. The CDR3 covers 14 residues. After removal of 1 base from V and 10 bases from J, the junction contained 6 bases not matched to a gene. The CDR3 nucleotides are TGTGCCAGCAGCTTAGGAACAGGGGTTCGAAAACTGTTTTTT. It codes for CASSLGTGVRKLFF.

The chain uses TRBV2 and TRBJ2-7; TRBD2 aligns across 10 bases. The V gene end was trimmed by 7 bases and the J gene end by 1 base; junction bases not matched to a gene: 10. Germline V gives CDR1 SNHLY, CDR2 FYNNEI. The CDR3 spans 16 residues. CDR3 DNA sequence: TGTGCCAGCAACCCCCGCGCGACTAGCGGGTCCTACGAGCAGTACTTC. Protein: CASNPRATSGSYEQYF. Full variable domain (outside the CDR3, taken from reference TRBV2 and TRBJ2-7): EPEVTQTPSHQVTQMGQEVILRCVPISNHLYFYWYRQILGQKVEFLVSFYNNEISEKSEIFDDQFSVERPDGSNFTLKIRSTKLEDSAMYFCASNPRATSGSYEQYFGPGTRLTVT.

CDR3 sequence reads: CASSLRHQGQYNEQFF. The CDR3 bases are TGTGCCAGCAGCTTACGTCATCAGGGACAGTACAATGAGCAGTTCTTC. The chain couples TRBV7-4 to TRBJ2-1; 7 bases fit TRBD1. V was pared by 2 bases and J by 4 bases, with 8 bases of the junction left unmatched. This CDR3 is built from 16 residues. Germline loops: CDR1 SGHVT, CDR2 SQSDAQ. The complete variable domain, with remaining parts taken from reference TRBV7-4 and TRBJ2-1, reads GAGVSQSPRYKVAKRGRDVALRCDSISGHVTLYWYRQTLGQGSEVLTYSQSDAQRDKSGRPSGRFSAERPERSVSTLKIQRTEQGDSAVYLCASSLRHQGQYNEQFFGPGTRLTVL.

The rearrangement joins TRBV30 to TRBJ2-1, with 11 bases that match TRBD2. V was pared by 0 bases and J by 7 bases, with 5 bases of the junction left unmatched. The CDR3 consists of 15 residues. CDR1 and CDR2 (germline): GTSNPN, SVGIG (reference sequence). The CDR3 DNA reads TGTGCCTGGAGTGTAAAACGGACTAGCGGGAATGAGCAGTTCTTC. This translates into CAWSVKRTSGNEQFF.

The chain recombines TRBV19 with TRBJ1-1, with 11 bases aligning to TRBD1. CDR3 length: 16 residues. The germline gives CDR1 LNHDA, CDR2 SQIVND (reference sequence). V lost 4 bases, J lost 7 bases, and 11 bases stayed unmatched. The CDR3 loop is CASSTSGTGGFGEAFF. The DNA of the CDR3 is TGTGCCAGTAGTACTTCCGGGACAGGGGGATTCGGTGAAGCTTTCTTT.

The chain combines TRBV7-2 with TRBJ2-7; D call uncertain. This CDR3 contains 12 residues. CDR1 and CDR2 from the germline V gene are SGHTA and FQGNSA. Trimming shortened V by 2 bases and J by 5 bases, and 7 bases separated the two germline ends. The CDR3 is CASSLTAHEQYF. Here the CDR3 DNA reads TGTGCCAGCAGCTTAACTGCCCACGAGCAGTACTTC.

V gene TRBV27 combines with J gene TRBJ1-2, with TRBD1 matching 9 bases. The CDR3 is 15 residues long. CDR1 is MNHEY and CDR2 is SMNVEV in the germline V gene (reference sequence). V trimming: 3 bases; J trimming: 6 bases; junction bases outside the gene matches: 8. CDR3 bases: TGTGCCAGCAGTTTGCCGGGACAGGGCTTGCATGGCTACACCTTC. This sequence encodes CASSLPGQGLHGYTF.

Only one count was recorded for this clone. V gene TRBV6-4 combines with J gene TRBJ1-2; 8 bases agree with TRBD1. The CDR3 totals 15 residues. After removal of 6 bases from V and 5 bases from J, the junction contained 11 bases not matched to a gene. Germline CDR1 is MRHNA and CDR2 is SNTAGT. The CDR3 loop reads CASRPRDRFGYGYTF. The CDR3 DNA sequence: TGTGCCAGCAGACCGCGGGACAGGTTTGGGTATGGCTACACCTTC.

J is TRBJ2-5 and V is TRBV29-1; 10 bases map to TRBD2. V shed 5 bases and J 7 bases; nucleotides not matched to a gene: 7. Germline CDR1 SQVTM, CDR2 ANQGSEA. CDR3 length: 13 residues. In DNA, the CDR3 is TGCAGCGTTCTAGCGGGGGCCTGGGGGACCCAGTACTTC. Translation: CSVLAGAWGTQYF.

The V call is TRBV5-1, the J call TRBJ1-3; 8 positions match TRBD1. V was pared by 4 bases and J by 2 bases, with 8 bases of the junction left unmatched. This CDR3 spans 16 amino acids. Per the germline V gene, CDR1 is SGHRS and CDR2 is YFSETQ. Written as DNA, the CDR3 is TGCGCCAGCAGCATGGACAGGGCTGGGCCTGGAAACACCATATATTTT. Translating gives CASSMDRAGPGNTIYF.

This clone was detected a few times. This chain uses TRBV2 with TRBJ2-7; no definite D call. V was shortened by 3 bases and J by 0 bases, with 6 bases between the two germline ends. Germline-derived CDR1 and CDR2 are SNHLY and FYNNEI. This CDR3 region has 13 residues. Written as DNA, the CDR3 is TGTGCCAGCAGTGATGTCGGCTCCTACGAGCAGTACTTC. Its protein is CASSDVGSYEQYF.

In DNA, the CDR3 is TGTGCCACCAGCAGACCGGGACTCCCAGCTTTCTTT. Its protein is CATSRPGLPAFF. The chain joins TRBV15 to TRBJ1-1; D may be TRBD1 (5 bases). Between the trimmed V and J ends, which lost 2 bases and 10 bases, there was a span of 11 bases. The CDR3 runs to 12 residues. Germline loops: CDR1 LNHNV, CDR2 YYDKDF (reference sequence).

V usage is TRBV7-2 and J usage is TRBJ2-1, with 7 bases aligning to TRBD2. After removal of 0 bases from V and 1 base from J, the junction contained 3 bases not matched to a gene. This CDR3 has 16 amino acids. CDR1 and CDR2 from the germline V gene are SGHTA and FQGNSA. The DNA for the CDR3 is TGTGCCAGCAGCTTAGCGGCTAGCGGTTCCTACAATGAGCAGTTCTTC. The encoded protein is CASSLAASGSYNEQFF.

This clone has just a few counts. This sequence joins TRBV30 and TRBJ2-3, with D perhaps matching TRBD1 (6 bases). CDR3 size: 16 residues. The germline V and J ends were trimmed by 2 bases and 3 bases, with 18 bases remaining between them. From germline, CDR1 is GTSNPN and CDR2 SVGIG (reference sequence). The CDR3 DNA follows: TGTGCCTGGAGTCGAGGTGGTGCAGGGGAGACAGATACGCAGTATTTT. It codes for CAWSRGGAGETDTQYF.

This rearrangement joins TRBV5-1 to TRBJ1-1; possible D gene TRBD1, 5 bases. The germline V and J ends were trimmed by 0 bases and 1 base, with 10 bases remaining between them. The CDR3 is 15 amino acids. The V gene's germline CDR1 is SGHRS and CDR2 YFSETQ. CDR3 in amino acids: CASSLVRQQNTEAFF. CDR3 bases: TGCGCCAGCAGCTTGGTCCGACAGCAGAACACTGAAGCTTTCTTT.

The J gene is TRBJ2-1, the V gene TRBV6-5; 9 bases match TRBD1. This CDR3 region has 13 residues. V dropped 8 bases and J dropped 9; count of bases not matched to a gene: 8. Germline lookup yields CDR1 MNHEY and CDR2 SVGAGI. The CDR3 is CASLGQGDVEQFF. In DNA form, the CDR3 reads TGTGCCAGCCTGGGACAGGGCGATGTTGAGCAGTTCTTC.

This clone was counted between two and nine times. The chain is built from TRBV15 and TRBJ1-5, with D unresolved. Germline-derived CDR1 and CDR2 are LNHNV and YYDKDF (reference sequence). This CDR3 spans 14 amino acids. The ends were cut back, 0 bases at V and 3 bases at J, with 6 bases in the middle. CDR3 amino acids: CATSRDRLNQPQHF. The CDR3, as DNA: TGTGCCACCAGCAGAGACAGGCTCAATCAGCCCCAGCATTTT.